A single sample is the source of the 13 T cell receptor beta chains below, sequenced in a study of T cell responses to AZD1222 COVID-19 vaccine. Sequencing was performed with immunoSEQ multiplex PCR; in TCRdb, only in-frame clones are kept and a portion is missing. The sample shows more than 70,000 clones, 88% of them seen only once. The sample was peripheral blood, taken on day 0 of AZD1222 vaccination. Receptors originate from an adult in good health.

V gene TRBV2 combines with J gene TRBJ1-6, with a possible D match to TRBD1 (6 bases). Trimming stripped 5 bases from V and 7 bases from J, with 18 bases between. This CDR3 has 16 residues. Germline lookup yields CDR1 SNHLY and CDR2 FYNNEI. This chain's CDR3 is CASSKTYRALNSPLHF. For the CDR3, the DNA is TGTGCCAGCAGTAAAACTTACAGGGCGCTAAATTCACCCCTCCACTTT.

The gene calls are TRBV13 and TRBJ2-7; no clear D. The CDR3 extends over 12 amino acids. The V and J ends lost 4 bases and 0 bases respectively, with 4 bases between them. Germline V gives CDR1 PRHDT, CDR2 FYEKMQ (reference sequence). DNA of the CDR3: TGTGCCAGCAGCTCCCCCTCCTACGAGCAGTACTTC. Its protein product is CASSSPSYEQYF.

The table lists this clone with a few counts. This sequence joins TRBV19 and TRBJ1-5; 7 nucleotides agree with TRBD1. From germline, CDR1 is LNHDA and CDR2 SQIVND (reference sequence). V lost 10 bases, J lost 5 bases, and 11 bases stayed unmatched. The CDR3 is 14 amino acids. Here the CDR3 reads CATSRDSVYQPQHF. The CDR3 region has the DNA TGTGCCACCAGTAGGGACAGCGTCTATCAGCCCCAGCATTTT.

CDR3: CASSHRDRGGNTIYF. The CDR3 bases are TGTGCCAGCAGCCACCGGGACAGGGGTGGAAACACCATATATTTT. This sequence joins TRBV5-4 and TRBJ1-3; 10 positions agree with TRBD1. Germline loops: CDR1 SGHNT, CDR2 YYREEE (reference sequence). Trimming removed 4 bases from V and 3 bases from J; junction bases left unmatched: 4. CDR3 size: 15 residues.

CDR3 loop: CSASGQGLAGSTGELFF. The CDR3 DNA sequence: TGCAGTGCTAGTGGGCAGGGACTAGCGGGAAGCACCGGGGAGCTGTTTTTT. The chain couples TRBV20-1 to TRBJ2-2, with 13 bases matching TRBD2. Trimming at V came to 3 bases and at J to 4 bases, leaving 8 bases not matched to a gene. The germline V gene encodes CDR1 DFQATT and CDR2 SNEGSKA (reference sequence). The CDR3 is 17 residues long.

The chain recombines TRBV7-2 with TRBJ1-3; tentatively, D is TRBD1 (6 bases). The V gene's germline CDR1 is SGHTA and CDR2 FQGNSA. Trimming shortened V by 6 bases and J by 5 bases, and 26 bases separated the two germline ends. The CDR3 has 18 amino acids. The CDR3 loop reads CASSQAFTQGSSRNTIYF. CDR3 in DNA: TGTGCCAGCAGTCAAGCCTTCACACAGGGTAGCAGTAGAAACACCATATATTTT.

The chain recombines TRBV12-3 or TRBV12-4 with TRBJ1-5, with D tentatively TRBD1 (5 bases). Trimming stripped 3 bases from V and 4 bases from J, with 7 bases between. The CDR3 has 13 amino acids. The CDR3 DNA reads TGTGCCAGCAGTTTCGAGGGGAATCAGCCCCAGCATTTT. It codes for CASSFEGNQPQHF.

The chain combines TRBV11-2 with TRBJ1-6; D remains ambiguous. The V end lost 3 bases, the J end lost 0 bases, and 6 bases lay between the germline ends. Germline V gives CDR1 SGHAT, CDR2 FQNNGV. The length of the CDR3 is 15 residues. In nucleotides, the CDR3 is TGTGCCAGCAGCTTTGAGAGCTCCTATAATTCACCCCTCCACTTT. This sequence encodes CASSFESSYNSPLHF.

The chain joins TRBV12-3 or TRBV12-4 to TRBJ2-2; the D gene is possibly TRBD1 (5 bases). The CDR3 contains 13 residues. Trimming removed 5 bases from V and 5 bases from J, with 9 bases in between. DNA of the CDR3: TGTGCCAGCAGTCAGGGCGGTACCGGGGAGCTGTTTTTT. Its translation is CASSQGGTGELFF.

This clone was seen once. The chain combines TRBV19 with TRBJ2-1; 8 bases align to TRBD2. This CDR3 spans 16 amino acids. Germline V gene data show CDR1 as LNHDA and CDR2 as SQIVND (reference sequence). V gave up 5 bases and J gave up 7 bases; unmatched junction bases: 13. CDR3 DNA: TGTGCCAGTAGTTTTCCGGGACTAGGTCGAGGTAATGAGCAGTTCTTC. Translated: CASSFPGLGRGNEQFF. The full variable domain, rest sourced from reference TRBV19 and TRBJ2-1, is DGGITQSPKYLFRKEGQNVTLSCEQNLNHDAMYWYRQDPGQGLRLIYYSQIVNDFQKGDIAEGYSVSREKKESFPLTVTSAQKNPTAFYLCASSFPGLGRGNEQFFGPGTRLTVL.

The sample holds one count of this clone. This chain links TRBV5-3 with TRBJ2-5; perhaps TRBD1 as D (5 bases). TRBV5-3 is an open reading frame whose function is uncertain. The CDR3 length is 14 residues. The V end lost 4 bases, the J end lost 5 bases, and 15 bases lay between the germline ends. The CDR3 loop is CARSPTDEEETQYF. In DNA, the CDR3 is TGTGCCAGAAGCCCGACAGACGAGGAGGAGACCCAGTACTTC.

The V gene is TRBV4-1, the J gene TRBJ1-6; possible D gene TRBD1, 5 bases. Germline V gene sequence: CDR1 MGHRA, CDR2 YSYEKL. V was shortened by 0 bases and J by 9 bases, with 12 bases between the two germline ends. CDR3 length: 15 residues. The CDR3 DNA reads TGCGCCAGCAGCCAAGATCCAGGGTCGATTTCACCCCTCCACTTT. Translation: CASSQDPGSISPLHF.

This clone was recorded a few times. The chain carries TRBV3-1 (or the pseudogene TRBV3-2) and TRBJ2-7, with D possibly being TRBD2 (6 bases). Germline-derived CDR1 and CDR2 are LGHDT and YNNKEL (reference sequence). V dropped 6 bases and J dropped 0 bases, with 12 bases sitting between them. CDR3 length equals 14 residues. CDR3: CASSSRGSSYEQYF. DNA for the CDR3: TGTGCCAGCAGTTCCCGGGGGAGCTCCTACGAGCAGTACTTC.